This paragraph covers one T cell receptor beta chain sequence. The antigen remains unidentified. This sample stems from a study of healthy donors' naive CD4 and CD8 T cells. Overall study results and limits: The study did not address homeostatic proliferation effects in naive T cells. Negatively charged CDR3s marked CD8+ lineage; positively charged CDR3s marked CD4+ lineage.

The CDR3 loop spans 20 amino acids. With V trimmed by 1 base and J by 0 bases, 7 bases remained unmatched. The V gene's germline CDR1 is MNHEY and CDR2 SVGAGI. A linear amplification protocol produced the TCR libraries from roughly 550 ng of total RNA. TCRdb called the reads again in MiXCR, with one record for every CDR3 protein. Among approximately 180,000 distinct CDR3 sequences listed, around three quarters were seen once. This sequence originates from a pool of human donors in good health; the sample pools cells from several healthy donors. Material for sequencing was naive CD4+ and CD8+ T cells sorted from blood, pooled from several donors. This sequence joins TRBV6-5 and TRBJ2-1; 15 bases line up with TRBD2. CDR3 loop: CASSYFGGLAGGSSYNEQFF. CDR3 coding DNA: TGTGCCAGCAGTTACTTCGGAGGACTAGCGGGAGGGTCCTCCTACAATGAGCAGTTCTTC.